Presented here are 2 T cell receptor beta chains from one specimen sequenced in a study of prognosis after radiotherapy for stage I lung cancer. The TCR beta CDR3 region was amplified from genomic DNA, with two rounds of multiplex PCR being used for the amplification. Every TRBV and TRBJ gene had its own specific primer in first-round PCR. TCRdb processed the multiplex PCR reads anew with MiXCR; each CDR3 protein has one entry. The data contain more than 15,000 distinct CDR3 sequences, about a third of them seen just once; the ten biggest clones take up around a quarter. The sample consisted of PBMCs, taken before or after stereotactic body radiation therapy (not recorded which). The origin of the receptors is a donor aged 50 or older with non-small cell lung cancer.

This clonotype was observed many times. V usage is TRBV6-4 and J usage is TRBJ1-1; D unresolved. The CDR3 has 13 amino acids. Germline-derived CDR1 and CDR2 are MRHNA and SNTAGT. V lost 6 bases and J lost 1, with 9 bases in between. The CDR3 DNA is TGTGCCAGCAGCGCGGACGGGAACACTGAAGCTTTCTTT. Translated: CASSADGNTEAFF.

In its sample, this clonotype was seen many times. V gene TRBV20-1 combines with J gene TRBJ2-7, with D unclear. Looked up from germline, CDR1 is DFQATT and CDR2 is SNEGSKA (reference sequence). Trimming removed 5 bases at V and 6 bases at J, with 23 bases between. CDR3 length equals 15 residues. CDR3 nucleotide sequence: TGCAGTGCTCCCGCAGGACCAGCTGCTACGGCCGAGCAGTACTTC. Its translation: CSAPAGPAATAEQYF.